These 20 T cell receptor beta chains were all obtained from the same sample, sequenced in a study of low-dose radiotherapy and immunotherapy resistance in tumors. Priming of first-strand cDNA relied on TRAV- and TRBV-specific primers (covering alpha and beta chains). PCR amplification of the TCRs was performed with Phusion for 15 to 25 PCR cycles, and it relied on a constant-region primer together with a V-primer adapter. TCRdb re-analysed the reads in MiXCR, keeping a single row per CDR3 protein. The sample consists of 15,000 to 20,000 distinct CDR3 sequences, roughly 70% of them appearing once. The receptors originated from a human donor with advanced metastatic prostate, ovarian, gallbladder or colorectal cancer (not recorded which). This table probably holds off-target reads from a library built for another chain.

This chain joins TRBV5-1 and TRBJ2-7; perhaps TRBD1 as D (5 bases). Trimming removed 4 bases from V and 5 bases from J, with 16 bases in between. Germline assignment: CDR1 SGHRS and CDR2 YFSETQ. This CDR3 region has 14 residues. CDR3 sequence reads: CASSSRVNRDEQYF. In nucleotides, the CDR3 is TGCGCCAGCAGCAGCAGGGTTAATCGGGACGAGCAGTACTTC.

Written as DNA, the CDR3 is TGTGCCAGCAGTTACTCACCGACTAGCGGGGAAGACACAGATACGCAGTATTTT. Amino acid sequence: CASSYSPTSGEDTDTQYF. The chain recombines TRBV6-2 or TRBV6-3 with TRBJ2-3; 11 nucleotides align to TRBD2. The CDR3 spans 18 residues. Germline lookup yields CDR1 MNHEY and CDR2 SVGEGT. The trim removed 0 bases at V and 2 bases at J, leaving 7 bases unmatched.

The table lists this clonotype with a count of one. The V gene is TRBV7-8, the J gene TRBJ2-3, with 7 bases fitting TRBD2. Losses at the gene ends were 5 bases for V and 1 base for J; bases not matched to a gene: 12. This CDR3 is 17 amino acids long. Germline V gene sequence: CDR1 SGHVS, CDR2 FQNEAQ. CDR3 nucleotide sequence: TGTGCCAGCAGCCGGACCGGGGGGACTACCGGCACAGATACGCAGTATTTT. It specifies CASSRTGGTTGTDTQYF.

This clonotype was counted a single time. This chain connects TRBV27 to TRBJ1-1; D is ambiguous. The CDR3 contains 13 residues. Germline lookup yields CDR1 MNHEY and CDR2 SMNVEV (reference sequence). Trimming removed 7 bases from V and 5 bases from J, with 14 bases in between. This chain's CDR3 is CASKLGLGTEAFF. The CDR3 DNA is TGTGCCAGCAAACTGGGCCTTGGGACTGAAGCTTTCTTT.

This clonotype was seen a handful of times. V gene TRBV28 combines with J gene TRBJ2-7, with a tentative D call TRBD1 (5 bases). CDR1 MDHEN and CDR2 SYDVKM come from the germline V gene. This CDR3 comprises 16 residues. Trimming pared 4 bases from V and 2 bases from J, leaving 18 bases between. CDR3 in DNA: TGTGCCAGCAGTTCTGGGGCTGGCTCAGTCGCCTACGAGCAGTACTTC. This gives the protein CASSSGAGSVAYEQYF. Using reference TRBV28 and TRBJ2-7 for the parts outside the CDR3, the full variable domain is DVKVTQSSRYLVKRTGEKVFLECVQDMDHENMFWYRQDPGLGLRLIYFSYDVKMKEKGDIPEGYSVSREKKERFSLILESASTNQTSMYLCASSSGAGSVAYEQYFGPGTRLTVT.

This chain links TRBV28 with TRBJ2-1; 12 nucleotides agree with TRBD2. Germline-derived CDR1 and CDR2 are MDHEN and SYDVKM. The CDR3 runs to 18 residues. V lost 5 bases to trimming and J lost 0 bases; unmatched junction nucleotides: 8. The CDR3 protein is CASSAMPTSGSSYNEQFF. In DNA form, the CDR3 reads TGTGCCAGCAGTGCCATGCCGACTAGCGGGAGCTCCTACAATGAGCAGTTCTTC.

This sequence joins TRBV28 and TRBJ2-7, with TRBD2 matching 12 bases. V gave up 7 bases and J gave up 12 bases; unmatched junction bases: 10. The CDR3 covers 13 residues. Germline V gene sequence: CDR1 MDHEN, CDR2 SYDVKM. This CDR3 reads CASTRSSGRAWYF. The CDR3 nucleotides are TGTGCCAGCACACGGTCTAGCGGGAGGGCCTGGTACTTC.

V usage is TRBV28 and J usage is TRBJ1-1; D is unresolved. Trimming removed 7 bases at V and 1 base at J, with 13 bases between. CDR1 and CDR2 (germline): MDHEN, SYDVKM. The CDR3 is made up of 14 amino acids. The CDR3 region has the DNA TGTGCCAGCACGGGGTTTTGGGGGAACACTGAAGCTTTCTTT. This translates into CASTGFWGNTEAFF.

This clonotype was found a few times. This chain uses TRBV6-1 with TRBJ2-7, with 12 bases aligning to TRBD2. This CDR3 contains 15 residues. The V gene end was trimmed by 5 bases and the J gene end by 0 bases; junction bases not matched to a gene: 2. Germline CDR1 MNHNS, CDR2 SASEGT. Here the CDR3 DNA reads TGTGCCAGCAGTCTAGCGGGAGGGCCCTCCTACGAGCAGTACTTC. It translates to CASSLAGGPSYEQYF.

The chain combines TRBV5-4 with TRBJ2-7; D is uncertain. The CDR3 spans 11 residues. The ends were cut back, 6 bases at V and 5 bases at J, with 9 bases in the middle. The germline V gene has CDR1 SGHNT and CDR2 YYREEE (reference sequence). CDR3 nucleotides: TGTGCCAGCACCCTTCGGGACGAGCAGTACTTC. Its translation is CASTLRDEQYF.

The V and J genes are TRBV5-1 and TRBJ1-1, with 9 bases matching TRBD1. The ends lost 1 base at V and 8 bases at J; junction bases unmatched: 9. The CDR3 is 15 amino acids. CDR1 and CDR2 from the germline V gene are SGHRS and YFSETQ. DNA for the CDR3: TGCGCCAGCAGCTTGACCGGGACAGGGTTCGAGGAAGCTTTCTTT. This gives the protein CASSLTGTGFEEAFF.

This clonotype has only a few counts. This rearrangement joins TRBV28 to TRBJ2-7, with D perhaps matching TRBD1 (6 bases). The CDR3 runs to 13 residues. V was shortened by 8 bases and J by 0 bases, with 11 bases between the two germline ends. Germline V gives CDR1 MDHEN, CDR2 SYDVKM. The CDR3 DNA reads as TGTGCCAGCCAAGCAGGGGTCTCCTACGAGCAGTACTTC. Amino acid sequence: CASQAGVSYEQYF.

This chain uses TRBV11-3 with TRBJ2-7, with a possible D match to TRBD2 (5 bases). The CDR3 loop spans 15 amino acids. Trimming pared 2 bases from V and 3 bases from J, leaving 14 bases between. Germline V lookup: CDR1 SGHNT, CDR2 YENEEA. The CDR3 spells CASSLTSGPSYEQYF. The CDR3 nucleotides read TGTGCCAGCAGCTTAACCAGCGGCCCCAGCTACGAGCAGTACTTC.

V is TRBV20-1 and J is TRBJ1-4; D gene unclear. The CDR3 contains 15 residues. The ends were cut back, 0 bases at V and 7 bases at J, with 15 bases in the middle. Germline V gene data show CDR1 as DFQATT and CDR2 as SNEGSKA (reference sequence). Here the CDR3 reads CSARERPLSGEKLFF. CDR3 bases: TGCAGTGCTAGAGAGAGACCGTTGTCTGGTGAAAAACTGTTTTTT.

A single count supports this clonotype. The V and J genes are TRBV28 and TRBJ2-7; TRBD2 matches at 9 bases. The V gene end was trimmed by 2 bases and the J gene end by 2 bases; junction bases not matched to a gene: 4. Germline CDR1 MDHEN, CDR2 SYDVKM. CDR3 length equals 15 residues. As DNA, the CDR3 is TGTGCCAGCAGTTTAGGGGTAGCGGGAGCCTACGAGCAGTACTTC. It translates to CASSLGVAGAYEQYF. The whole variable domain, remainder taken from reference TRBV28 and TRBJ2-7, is DVKVTQSSRYLVKRTGEKVFLECVQDMDHENMFWYRQDPGLGLRLIYFSYDVKMKEKGDIPEGYSVSREKKERFSLILESASTNQTSMYLCASSLGVAGAYEQYFGPGTRLTVT.

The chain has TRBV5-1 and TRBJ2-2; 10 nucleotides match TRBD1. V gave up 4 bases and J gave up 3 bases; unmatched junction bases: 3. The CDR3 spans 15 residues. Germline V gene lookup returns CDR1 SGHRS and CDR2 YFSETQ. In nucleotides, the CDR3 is TGCGCCAGCAGCCGGGACAGGGGTGACACCGGGGAGCTGTTTTTT. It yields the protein CASSRDRGDTGELFF.

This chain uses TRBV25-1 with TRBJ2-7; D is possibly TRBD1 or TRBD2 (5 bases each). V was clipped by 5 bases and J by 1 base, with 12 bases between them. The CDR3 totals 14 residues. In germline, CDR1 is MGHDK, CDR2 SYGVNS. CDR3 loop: CASSTRGRSYEQYF. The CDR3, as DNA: TGTGCCAGCAGTACACGGGGACGATCCTACGAGCAGTACTTC.

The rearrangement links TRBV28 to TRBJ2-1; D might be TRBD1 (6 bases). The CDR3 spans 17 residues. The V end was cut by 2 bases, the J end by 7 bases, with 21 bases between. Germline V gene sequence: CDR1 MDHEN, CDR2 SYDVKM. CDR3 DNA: TGTGCCAGCAGTTTAACGGAGCTGAGCGGAAGGGGGAATGAGCAGTTCTTC. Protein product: CASSLTELSGRGNEQFF. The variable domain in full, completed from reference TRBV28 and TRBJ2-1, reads DVKVTQSSRYLVKRTGEKVFLECVQDMDHENMFWYRQDPGLGLRLIYFSYDVKMKEKGDIPEGYSVSREKKERFSLILESASTNQTSMYLCASSLTELSGRGNEQFFGPGTRLTVL.

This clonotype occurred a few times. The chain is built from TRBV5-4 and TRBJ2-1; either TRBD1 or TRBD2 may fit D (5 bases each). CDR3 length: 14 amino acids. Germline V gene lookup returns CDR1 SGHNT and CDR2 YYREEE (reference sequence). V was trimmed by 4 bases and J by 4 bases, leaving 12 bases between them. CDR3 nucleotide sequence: TGTGCCAGCAGCCACGGGACGGATTACAATGAGCAGTTCTTC. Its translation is CASSHGTDYNEQFF.

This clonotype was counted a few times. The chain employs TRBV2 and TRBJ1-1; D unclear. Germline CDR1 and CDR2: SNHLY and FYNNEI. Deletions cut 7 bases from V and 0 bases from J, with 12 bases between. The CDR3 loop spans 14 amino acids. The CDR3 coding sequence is TGTGCCAGCATCGTTCGGGGTCTGAACACTGAAGCTTTCTTT. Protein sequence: CASIVRGLNTEAFF.